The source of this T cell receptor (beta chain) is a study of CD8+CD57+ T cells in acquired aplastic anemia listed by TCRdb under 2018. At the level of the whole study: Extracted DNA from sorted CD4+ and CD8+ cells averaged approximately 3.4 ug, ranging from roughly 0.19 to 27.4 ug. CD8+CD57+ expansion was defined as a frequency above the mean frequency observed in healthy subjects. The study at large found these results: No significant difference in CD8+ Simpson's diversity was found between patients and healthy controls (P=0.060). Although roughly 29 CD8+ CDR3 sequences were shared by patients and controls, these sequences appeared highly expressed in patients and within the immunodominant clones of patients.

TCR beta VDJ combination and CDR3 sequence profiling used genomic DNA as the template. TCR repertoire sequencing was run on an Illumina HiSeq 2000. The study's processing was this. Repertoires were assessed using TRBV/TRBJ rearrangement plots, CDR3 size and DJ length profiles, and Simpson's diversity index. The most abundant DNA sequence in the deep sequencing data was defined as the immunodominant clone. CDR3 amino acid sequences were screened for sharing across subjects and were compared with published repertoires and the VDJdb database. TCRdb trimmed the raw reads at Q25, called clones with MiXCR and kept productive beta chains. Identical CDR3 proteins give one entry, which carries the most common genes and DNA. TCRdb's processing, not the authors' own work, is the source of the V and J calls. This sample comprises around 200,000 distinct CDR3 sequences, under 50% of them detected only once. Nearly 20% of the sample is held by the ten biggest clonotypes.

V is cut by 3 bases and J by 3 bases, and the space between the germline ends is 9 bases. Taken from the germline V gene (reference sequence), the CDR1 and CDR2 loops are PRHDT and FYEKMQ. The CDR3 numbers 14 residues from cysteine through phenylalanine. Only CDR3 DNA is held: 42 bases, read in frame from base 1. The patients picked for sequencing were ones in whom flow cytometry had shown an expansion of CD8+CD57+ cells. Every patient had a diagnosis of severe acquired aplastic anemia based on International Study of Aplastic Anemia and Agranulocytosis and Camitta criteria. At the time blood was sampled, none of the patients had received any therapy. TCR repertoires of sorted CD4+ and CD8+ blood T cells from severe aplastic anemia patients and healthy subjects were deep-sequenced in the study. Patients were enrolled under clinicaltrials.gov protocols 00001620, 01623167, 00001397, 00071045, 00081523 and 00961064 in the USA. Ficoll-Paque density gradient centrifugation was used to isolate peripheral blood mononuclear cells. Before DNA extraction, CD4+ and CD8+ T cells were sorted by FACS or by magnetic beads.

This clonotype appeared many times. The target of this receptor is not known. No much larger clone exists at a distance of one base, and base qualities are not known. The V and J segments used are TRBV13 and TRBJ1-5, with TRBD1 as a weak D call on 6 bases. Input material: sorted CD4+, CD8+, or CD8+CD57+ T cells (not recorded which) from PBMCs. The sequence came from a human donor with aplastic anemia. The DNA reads TGTGCCAGCAGCTTGGGGGCTCTCAATCAGCCCCAGCATTTT. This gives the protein CASSLGALNQPQHF.